This TCR beta chain is from a study of T cell responses to AZD1222 COVID-19 vaccine. The overall study: Second-dose intervals near 4 or 12 weeks were combined. General study findings and limits: Vaccination with two AZD1222 doses was followed by a rise in Spike-specific TCR breadth and depth.

This clone was seen a few times. Antigen specificity is unknown. CDR1 is SGHRS and CDR2 is YFSETQ in the germline V gene. CDR3 length: 17 residues. J gave up 0 bases and V 4 bases, and 8 bases lay outside the gene matches. Assay: immunoSEQ multiplex PCR; the TCRdb copy retains only in-frame clones and omits some. The sample lists around 120,000 clones, about 93% occurring once. This receptor was identified in an adult in good health. The chain combines TRBV5-1 with TRBJ1-4; 8 bases fit TRBD1. The sample was peripheral blood, taken on day 0 of AZD1222 vaccination. The CDR3 DNA reads as TGCGCCAGCAGCGACGACAGGGGCCGGGCAACTAATGAAAAACTGTTTTTT. This sequence encodes CASSDDRGRATNEKLFF.